One and the same sample provided the 22 T cell receptor beta chains below, sequenced in a study of blood T cells in healthy people across ages. Alongside a J-beta primer mix, a sample-barcoded 5' primer served in a second PCR lasting about 6 to 11 cycles. TCRdb reprocessed the 5' RACE reads with MiXCR, giving one entry per CDR3 protein. The table records approximately 580,000 distinct CDR3 sequences, around 24% of them present only once. The sample was also reused in another study, on T cells of mothers and their children.

The sample was blood. These receptors were collected from a boy aged 5 to 17 in good health.

V gene TRBV27 combines with J gene TRBJ2-2, with 11 bases that match TRBD2. Germline V CDR1 and CDR2: MNHEY, SMNVEV (reference sequence). This CDR3 region has 16 residues. J lost 5 bases, V lost 2 bases, and 4 bases had no gene match. The CDR3 region is CASSLRLAGYTGELFF. In DNA, the CDR3 is TGTGCCAGCAGTTTAAGACTAGCGGGATATACCGGGGAGCTGTTTTTT.

The chain employs TRBV29-1 and TRBJ2-5; D possibly corresponds to TRBD1 (5 bases). This CDR3 is 14 amino acids long. Trimming removed 5 bases at V and 5 bases at J, with 18 bases between. CDR1 and CDR2 (germline): SQVTM, ANQGSEA. CDR3 amino acids: CSVPSTQGGETQYF. Written as DNA, the CDR3 is TGCAGCGTTCCTAGTACCCAGGGTGGGGAGACCCAGTACTTC.

This clonotype showed up just a few times. V gene TRBV6-6 combines with J gene TRBJ2-7; D gene unclear. CDR1 is MNHNY, CDR2 SVGAGI, per germline (reference sequence). The V end lost 2 bases, the J end lost 6 bases, and 11 bases lay between the germline ends. The CDR3 has 13 residues. The CDR3 is CASSYNMVSEQYF. The CDR3 DNA reads TGTGCCAGCAGTTACAATATGGTGAGCGAGCAGTACTTC.

The chain uses TRBV4-3 and TRBJ1-1; TRBD1 might be the D (6 bases). There are 14 residues in the CDR3. V shed 3 bases and J shed 6 bases, with 14 bases lying between them. CDR1 and CDR2 (germline): LGHNA, YSLEER. In nucleotides, the CDR3 is TGCGCCAGCAGCCAGCCCAGACAGGCCCCTGAAGCTTTCTTT. Its protein is CASSQPRQAPEAFF.

V and J are TRBV27 and TRBJ1-2; D not certain. The germline CDR1 and CDR2 sequences are MNHEY and SMNVEV (reference sequence). With 5 bases removed from V and 4 bases from J, the gap between germline ends came to 11 bases. The CDR3 extends over 13 amino acids. The CDR3 here is CASSMGVGYGYTF. The CDR3 nucleotides read TGTGCCAGCAGTATGGGAGTGGGCTATGGCTACACCTTC.

This clonotype was observed a few times. This chain links TRBV7-2 with TRBJ2-7; 11 bases fit TRBD1. V lost 4 bases and J lost 6; bases outside the gene matches: 8. CDR1 is SGHTA, CDR2 FQGNSA, per germline. The CDR3 runs 15 residues. DNA of the CDR3: TGTGCCAGCAGCTCGACCGGGACAGGGGGAATCGAGCAGTACTTC. Residues: CASSSTGTGGIEQYF. Full variable domain (missing parts from reference TRBV7-2 and TRBJ2-7): GAGVSQSPSNKVTEKGKDVELRCDPISGHTALYWYRQSLGQGLEFLIYFQGNSAPDKSGLPSDRFSAERTGGSVSTLTIQRTQQEDSAVYLCASSSTGTGGIEQYFGPGTRLTVT.

The J gene is TRBJ1-1, the V gene TRBV23-1, with a possible D match to TRBD1 (5 bases). TRBV23-1 counts as an open reading frame of uncertain function. Trimming pared 3 bases from V and 3 bases from J, leaving 14 bases between. The CDR3 covers 15 residues. This CDR3 is CASSHCVDSDTEAFF. CDR3 DNA: TGCGCCAGCAGTCATTGTGTAGACAGTGACACTGAAGCTTTCTTT.

The V gene is TRBV6-2 or TRBV6-3, the J gene TRBJ2-5; 8 bases match TRBD1. TRBJ2-7 matches the DNA end more closely, so the J call is doubtful. Per the germline V gene, CDR1 is MNHEY and CDR2 is SVGEGT. The CDR3 is made up of 13 amino acids. The CDR3 nucleotides read TGTGCCAGCAGACCGGACAGGGCCTACGAGCAGTACTTC. This translates into CASRPDRAYEQYF.

This clonotype has a handful of counts. This rearrangement joins TRBV28 to TRBJ1-2, with TRBD1 matching over 7 bases. Germline V gene data show CDR1 as MDHEN and CDR2 as SYDVKM. V trimming: 6 bases; J trimming: 4 bases; junction bases outside the gene matches: 20. This CDR3 is 18 amino acids long. CDR3 loop: CASRFSGDSLLGLYGYTF. As DNA, the CDR3 is TGTGCCAGCAGATTCAGCGGGGACAGTCTACTAGGGCTCTATGGCTACACCTTC.

The chain employs TRBV7-2 and TRBJ1-2; possible D gene TRBD1, 5 bases. Trimming pared 1 base from V and 7 bases from J, leaving 10 bases between. CDR3 size: 13 residues. Germline V gene lookup returns CDR1 SGHTA and CDR2 FQGNSA. DNA of the CDR3: TGTGCCAGCAGCTTAGTAGGGGCTAGTGGCTACACCTTC. Translated, it gives CASSLVGASGYTF.

In its sample, this clonotype was seen a few times. The chain has TRBV7-2 and TRBJ1-1; no reliable D call. Germline V gene data show CDR1 as SGHTA and CDR2 as FQGNSA. V gave up 1 base and J gave up 5 bases, with 11 bases separating them. This CDR3 comprises 14 residues. CDR3 region: CASSLGEVWTEAFF. The CDR3 DNA reads TGTGCCAGCAGCTTAGGGGAGGTATGGACTGAAGCTTTCTTT.

This clonotype was detected only a few times. The V call is TRBV9, the J call TRBJ2-5; 9 nucleotides match TRBD2. CDR1 SGDLS and CDR2 YYNGEE come from the germline V gene. The trim removed 3 bases at V and 5 bases at J, leaving 5 bases unmatched. The CDR3 has 14 amino acids. Here the CDR3 DNA reads TGTGCCAGCAGCGGGACTAGCGAGGGGGAGACCCAGTACTTC. Protein sequence: CASSGTSEGETQYF. The variable domain in full, completed from reference TRBV9 and TRBJ2-5, reads DSGVTQTPKHLITATGQRVTLRCSPRSGDLSVYWYQQSLDQGLQFLIQYYNGEERAKGNILERFSAQQFPDLHSELNLSSLELGDSALYFCASSGTSEGETQYFGPGTRLLVL.

The rearrangement uses TRBV28 and TRBJ2-5; 7 positions match TRBD2. The DNA end is more similar to TRBJ2-1, so the J call may be wrong. Germline CDR1 and CDR2: MDHEN and SYDVKM. The CDR3 has 16 residues. CDR3 DNA: TGTGCCAGCAGTCCCTCGGGTGGGGGGGTGTATAATGAGCAGTTCTTC. It is translated as CASSPSGGGVYNEQFF.

The chain links TRBV30 to TRBJ2-7; the D gene is possibly TRBD1 (7 bases). Germline V gene lookup returns CDR1 GTSNPN and CDR2 SVGIG (reference sequence). The CDR3 consists of 16 residues. The V end was cut by 1 base, the J end by 4 bases, with 20 bases between. The CDR3: CAWSAIRQGLGYEQYF. Written as DNA, the CDR3 is TGTGCCTGGAGTGCCATAAGACAGGGACTGGGGTACGAGCAGTACTTC.

The chain is built from TRBV25-1 and TRBJ2-1, with D perhaps TRBD1 or TRBD2 (5 bases each). There are 16 residues in the CDR3. Germline lookup yields CDR1 MGHDK and CDR2 SYGVNS. Between the trimmed V and J ends, which lost 1 base and 0 bases, there was a span of 10 bases. The DNA of the CDR3 is TGTGCCAGCAGTGAATCCGACGGGGCCTCCTACAATGAGCAGTTCTTC. Protein: CASSESDGASYNEQFF.

V is TRBV7-9 and J is TRBJ2-2; possible D gene TRBD1, 6 bases. Germline-derived CDR1 and CDR2 are SEHNR and FQNEAQ (reference sequence). CDR3 length equals 15 residues. V lost 4 bases and J lost 5, with 14 bases in between. The chain's CDR3 is CASSSQGRWTGELFF. The DNA for the CDR3 is TGTGCCAGCAGCTCACAGGGTCGTTGGACCGGGGAGCTGTTTTTT.

This clonotype was picked up a small number of times. This chain connects TRBV5-1 to TRBJ2-5, with D perhaps assigned TRBD1 or TRBD2 (6 bases each). Trimming took 4 bases from V and 5 from J, leaving 15 bases between them. In germline, CDR1 is SGHRS, CDR2 YFSETQ. The length of the CDR3 is 14 residues. CDR3 loop: CASSGGQVRETQYF. DNA of the CDR3: TGCGCCAGCAGCGGGGGGCAGGTACGGGAGACCCAGTACTTC.

As to this clonotype: Sequence at one end of the junction differs from germline and may be a read error. The rearrangement uses TRBV6-5 and TRBJ1-4, with 8 bases that match TRBD1. The CDR3 extends over 13 amino acids. CDR1 and CDR2 (germline): MNHEY, SVGAGI. CDR3 protein: CTSSYRGNEKLFF. DNA of the CDR3: TGTACCAGCAGTTACAGGGGGAATGAAAAACTGTTTTTT.

This clonotype has just a few counts. The chain recombines TRBV20-1 with TRBJ2-5, with D hard to call. Germline V lookup: CDR1 DFQATT, CDR2 SNEGSKA (reference sequence). V gave up 3 bases and J gave up 1 base, with 9 bases separating them. This CDR3 comprises 13 residues. The CDR3 loop is CSASAGRQETQYF. DNA of the CDR3: TGCAGTGCTAGTGCAGGTCGCCAAGAGACCCAGTACTTC.

This clonotype was counted only a few times. The V gene is TRBV30, the J gene TRBJ1-2; the D is unclear. This CDR3 spans 13 amino acids. CDR1 and CDR2 from the germline V gene are GTSNPN and SVGIG (reference sequence). V lost 2 bases, J lost 5 bases, and 12 bases lay in between. CDR3 sequence reads: CAWSFTGRYGYTF. The CDR3 nucleotides are TGTGCCTGGAGTTTTACGGGGAGGTATGGCTACACCTTC.

This clonotype has only a few counts. A read error may produce the germline difference seen at one junction end. V is TRBV7-9 and J is TRBJ1-4, with D unclear. CDR3 size: 15 residues. Germline V lookup: CDR1 SEHNR, CDR2 FQNEAQ (reference sequence). The CDR3 DNA sequence: TGTGCCGGCAGCTTAGATGCGGGAATTGGGGAAAAACTGTTTTTT. Translated: CAGSLDAGIGEKLFF.

This rearrangement joins TRBV7-9 to TRBJ2-3, with D uncertain. The germline CDR1 and CDR2 sequences are SEHNR and FQNEAQ (reference sequence). The CDR3 runs to 13 residues. Trimming stripped 0 bases from V and 2 bases from J, with 3 bases between. The CDR3 spells CASSLATTDTQYF. CDR3 sequence (DNA): TGTGCCAGCAGCTTAGCAACCACAGATACGCAGTATTTT. Full variable domain (outside the CDR3, taken from reference TRBV7-9 and TRBJ2-3): DTGVSQNPRHKITKRGQNVTFRCDPISEHNRLYWYRQTLGQGPEFLTYFQNEAQLEKSRLLSDRFSAERPKGSFSTLEIQRTEQGDSAMYLCASSLATTDTQYFGPGTRLTVL.